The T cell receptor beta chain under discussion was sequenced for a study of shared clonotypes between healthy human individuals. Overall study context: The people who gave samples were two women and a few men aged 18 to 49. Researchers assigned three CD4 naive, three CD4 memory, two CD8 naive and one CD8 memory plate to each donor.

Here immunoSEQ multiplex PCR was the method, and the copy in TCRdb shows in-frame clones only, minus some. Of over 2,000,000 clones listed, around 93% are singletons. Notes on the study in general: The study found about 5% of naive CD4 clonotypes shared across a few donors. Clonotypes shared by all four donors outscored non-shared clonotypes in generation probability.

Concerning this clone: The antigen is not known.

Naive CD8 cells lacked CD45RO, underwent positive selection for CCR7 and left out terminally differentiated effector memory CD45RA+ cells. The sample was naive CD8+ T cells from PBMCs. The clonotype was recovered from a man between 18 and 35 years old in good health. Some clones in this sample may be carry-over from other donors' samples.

CDR3 in DNA: TGTGCCACCACCAAAGCGGGAGGGCCGAGCGAGCAGTACTTC. It yields the protein CATTKAGGPSEQYF. This chain connects TRBV15 to TRBJ2-7; 10 nucleotides agree with TRBD2. The CDR3 runs 14 residues. Germline V lookup: CDR1 LNHNV, CDR2 YYDKDF (reference sequence). The V segment lost 7 bases and the J segment 6 bases; nucleotides outside the gene matches: 9.